This T cell receptor beta chain was obtained from a study of cytomegalovirus exposure and HLA in healthy donors. Study-level findings and limits: Follow-up analysis seemed to connect common viral pathogens with several of the most significant clusters identified. V- and J-gene trimming in TCR beta was tied to a missense DCLRE1C variant by an analysis performed later. A later analysis found TCR association rates differed by HLA locus, highest for DRB1 and lowest for HLA-C. Prior analysis indicated that the majority of TCR beta V segments exhibited productivity approximately 90% or approximately 30% of the time.

CDR3 length equals 15 residues. After removal of 5 bases from V and 6 bases from J, the junction contained 11 bases not matched to a gene. Per the germline V gene, CDR1 is SEHNR and CDR2 is FQNEAQ (reference sequence). This PCR relied on a set of 60 Vbeta primers and 13 Jbeta primers. Repertoires were generated with immunoSEQ multiplex PCR, while TCRdb's copy carries only in-frame clones and drops some. Here the sample spans 90,000 to 130,000 clones, over 60% being singletons. In its sample, this clone was seen a few times. Its specificity is unknown. J is TRBJ1-1 and V is TRBV7-9; 8 nucleotides match TRBD1. Input material: PBMCs. This clonotype was sampled from a man younger than 40 in good health and CMV-seropositive. The DNA for the CDR3 is TGTGCCAGCAGCACGGACAGGGACGGGTGGCCTGAAGCTTTCTTT. It yields the protein CASSTDRDGWPEAFF.